These 32 T cell receptor beta chains originate from one sample sequenced in a study of blood T cell repertoires in COVID-19. The data were produced by immunoSEQ multiplex PCR, yet TCRdb's version contains in-frame clones alone and is incomplete. The sample lists roughly 200,000 clones; less than 90% were seen once. The sequenced sample was PBMCs or T cells enriched from blood (not recorded which). The receptor source for this set is a woman in her 30s who had been exposed to COVID-19.

V usage is TRBV24-1 and J usage is TRBJ2-4; the match to TRBD1 covers 7 bases. Germline V gene lookup returns CDR1 KGHDR and CDR2 SFDVKD. This CDR3 spans 13 amino acids. V was clipped by 5 bases and J by 8 bases; unmatched bases: 5. The DNA of the CDR3 is TGTGCCACCAGTGGAACAGGGGTGGACATTCAGTACTTC. The encoded protein is CATSGTGVDIQYF.

The chain recombines TRBV9 with TRBJ1-2; 7 bases agree with TRBD1. CDR1 is SGDLS and CDR2 is YYNGEE in the germline V gene. With V trimmed by 4 bases and J by 3 bases, 9 bases remained unmatched. CDR3 size: 15 residues. The CDR3 region is CASSPRQGNDYGYTF. Here the CDR3 DNA reads TGTGCCAGCAGCCCTCGACAGGGAAATGACTATGGCTACACCTTC.

The chain combines TRBV4-2 with TRBJ1-1, with no clear D. This CDR3 spans 14 amino acids. The germline CDR1 and CDR2 sequences are LGHNA and YNFKEQ. With 3 bases removed from V and 5 bases from J, the gap between germline ends came to 13 bases. As DNA, the CDR3 is TGTGCCAGCAGCCAGCAGGTCGTGGTGACTGAAGCTTTCTTT. Translation: CASSQQVVVTEAFF.

Only a few counts were recorded for this clone. The J gene is TRBJ2-6, the V gene TRBV25-1; D ambiguous. V dropped 3 bases and J dropped 0 bases, with 6 bases sitting between them. Germline V gene lookup returns CDR1 MGHDK and CDR2 SYGVNS. The CDR3 loop spans 15 amino acids. The DNA for the CDR3 is TGTGCCAGCAGTGAGGTTAGCTCTGGGGCCAACGTCCTGACTTTC. Translated: CASSEVSSGANVLTF.

The rearrangement links TRBV2 to TRBJ1-4; D may be TRBD1 (5 bases). V dropped 4 bases and J dropped 7 bases, with 16 bases sitting between them. The CDR3 extends over 15 amino acids. The germline V gene encodes CDR1 SNHLY and CDR2 FYNNEI. The CDR3 DNA is TGTGCCAGCAGTGTCAGAGGGACTTCGGTTGAAAAACTGTTTTTT. Amino acids: CASSVRGTSVEKLFF.

V gene TRBV19 combines with J gene TRBJ1-1; the match to TRBD1 covers 7 bases. The V and J ends lost 7 bases and 6 bases, in that order; junction bases with no gene match: 11. The CDR3 extends over 14 amino acids. CDR1 is LNHDA, CDR2 SQIVND, per germline (reference sequence). CDR3 residues: CASTVRQGSPEAFF. In nucleotides, the CDR3 is TGTGCCAGTACCGTCAGACAGGGAAGCCCTGAAGCTTTCTTT.

The chain links TRBV30 to TRBJ2-5; D not resolved. In germline, CDR1 is GTSNPN, CDR2 SVGIG (reference sequence). This CDR3 is built from 12 residues. V dropped 4 bases and J dropped 5 bases, with 11 bases sitting between them. CDR3 DNA: TGTGCCTGGACGACGACCAGGGAGACCCAGTACTTC. Residues: CAWTTTRETQYF.

This clone has only a few counts. The chain recombines TRBV11-3 with TRBJ1-3; D is unresolved. Germline V CDR1 and CDR2: SGHNT, YENEEA. The V gene lost 6 bases and the J gene lost 0 bases, with 9 bases spanning the gap. The CDR3 covers 14 residues. The CDR3 is CASSFLNSGNTIYF. CDR3 coding DNA: TGTGCCAGCAGTTTTCTTAACTCTGGAAACACCATATATTTT.

A remark on this clone: Other DNA sequences within the sample encode an identical CDR3. V usage is TRBV24-1 and J usage is TRBJ2-7; 9 positions match TRBD1. Per germline, CDR1 KGHDR and CDR2 SFDVKD. This CDR3 comprises 14 residues. V shed 2 bases, J shed 3 bases, and the junction held 1 base outside the gene matches. The CDR3 region has the DNA TGTGCCACCAGTGATTCGGGACAGGGCTACGAGCAGTACTTC. The encoded protein is CATSDSGQGYEQYF.

This clone was picked up one time. This chain uses TRBV30 with TRBJ1-2; TRBD1 matches 8 bases. Germline CDR1 and CDR2: GTSNPN and SVGIG (reference sequence). J gave up 0 bases and V 8 bases, and 17 bases lay outside the gene matches. The CDR3 consists of 17 residues. The CDR3 nucleotides read TGTGCCGCCCAGGGGGCGGCTGTCCTCGGAGCTAACTATGGCTACACCTTC. Its translation is CAAQGAAVLGANYGYTF. Supplemented by reference TRBV30 and TRBJ1-2, the full variable domain reads SQTIHQWPATLVQPVGSPLSLECTVEGTSNPNLYWYRQAAGRGLQLLFYSVGIGQISSEVPQNLSASRPQDRQFILSSKKLLLSDSGFYLCAAQGAAVLGANYGYTFGSGTRLTVV.

The chain combines TRBV9 with TRBJ2-1; a possible D gene is TRBD1 (6 bases). CDR1 is SGDLS and CDR2 is YYNGEE in the germline V gene. The V end was cut by 2 bases, the J end by 9 bases, with 24 bases between. This CDR3 contains 17 residues. The CDR3: CASSVASTGSLRGEQFF. CDR3 DNA: TGTGCCAGCAGCGTCGCATCCACAGGGTCTCTGAGGGGTGAGCAGTTCTTC.

This chain connects TRBV7-2 to TRBJ1-5; D is unresolved. Germline CDR1 reads SGHTA; CDR2 reads FQGNSA. The CDR3 extends over 15 amino acids. V was pared by 6 bases and J by 5 bases, with 17 bases between. Here the CDR3 DNA reads TGTGCCAGCAGTCCTAGTGTTCGGGAGTATCAGCCCCAGCATTTT. It codes for CASSPSVREYQPQHF.

The rearrangement links TRBV6-6 to TRBJ2-1; D gene unclear. CDR1 and CDR2 (germline): MNHNY, SVGAGI (reference sequence). The CDR3 has 13 amino acids. V lost 2 bases, J lost 10 bases, and 12 bases lay in between. The CDR3 is CASSYAATREQFF. The CDR3, as DNA: TGTGCCAGCAGTTACGCGGCGACGAGGGAGCAGTTCTTC.

This clone was observed a single time. The genes are TRBV20-1 and TRBJ1-1, with D possibly matching TRBD1 (5 bases). Per germline, CDR1 DFQATT and CDR2 SNEGSKA (reference sequence). V dropped 8 bases and J dropped 3 bases, with 7 bases sitting between them. The CDR3 contains 10 residues. CDR3 sequence (DNA): TGCAGTCGGGGGGACACTGAAGCTTTCTTT. It encodes CSRGDTEAFF.

V gene TRBV6-1 combines with J gene TRBJ1-6, with 9 bases matching TRBD1. The CDR3 is made up of 19 amino acids. The germline V gene encodes CDR1 MNHNS and CDR2 SASEGT. The V gene end was trimmed by 0 bases and the J gene end by 0 bases; junction bases not matched to a gene: 6. CDR3 loop: CASSEARTGVYSYNSPLHF. The CDR3 nucleotides read TGTGCCAGCAGTGAAGCGCGGACAGGGGTCTACTCCTATAATTCACCCCTCCACTTT.

This rearrangement joins TRBV12-5 to TRBJ1-1; D unclear. CDR1 is LGHNT, CDR2 FRNRAP, per germline. CDR3 size: 14 residues. Deletions cut 1 base from V and 8 bases from J, with 14 bases between. CDR3 sequence reads: CASGLDGRPPEAFF. The CDR3 DNA sequence: TGTGCTAGTGGTTTGGACGGGAGACCTCCCGAAGCTTTCTTT.

Of note for this clone: One end of the junction fails to match germline, which may point to a read error. The chain recombines TRBV6-4 with TRBJ1-3, with D perhaps TRBD1 (6 bases). CDR3 length equals 12 residues. The V gene's germline CDR1 is MRHNA and CDR2 SNTAGT. The CDR3 protein is CEDRNYRNTIYF. The CDR3, as DNA: TGCGAAGACAGGAATTATAGAAACACCATATATTTT.

CDR3 protein: CASSEGRGDQPQHF. The CDR3 coding sequence is TGTGCCAGCAGTGAAGGCAGGGGCGATCAGCCCCAGCATTTT. This chain uses TRBV2 with TRBJ1-5; possible D gene TRBD1, 6 bases. V shed 1 base and J shed 5 bases, with 9 bases lying between them. Germline CDR1 reads SNHLY; CDR2 reads FYNNEI. This CDR3 region has 14 residues.

The V and J genes are TRBV5-1 and TRBJ1-5; 8 positions match TRBD1. Germline values: CDR1 SGHRS, CDR2 YFSETQ. The CDR3 runs 14 residues. Trimming removed 1 base from V and 4 bases from J; junction bases left unmatched: 1. The CDR3, as DNA: TGCGCCAGCAGCTTGACAGGGGGGAATCAGCCCCAGCATTTT. Residues: CASSLTGGNQPQHF.

This chain joins TRBV7-6 and TRBJ1-4; D is possibly TRBD1 (6 bases). V dropped 3 bases and J dropped 7 bases, with 18 bases sitting between them. The CDR3 sequence is 16 residues long. The germline gives CDR1 SGHVS, CDR2 FNYEAQ. CDR3 coding DNA: TGTGCCAGCAGCTTGCAGGGGCCCCTCCGAGGTGAAAAACTGTTTTTT. Translation: CASSLQGPLRGEKLFF.

This chain links TRBV6-5 with TRBJ1-1; D perhaps matches TRBD1 (5 bases). Trimming removed 8 bases from V and 3 bases from J, with 13 bases in between. Germline V CDR1 and CDR2: MNHEY, SVGAGI. The CDR3 sequence is 13 residues long. This CDR3 reads CASGAGPHTEAFF. As DNA, the CDR3 is TGTGCCAGCGGGGCAGGGCCTCACACTGAAGCTTTCTTT.

V is TRBV24-1 and J is TRBJ1-2, with 9 bases identical to TRBD1. The CDR3 totals 14 residues. V dropped 5 bases and J dropped 2; count of bases not matched to a gene: 2. Germline values: CDR1 KGHDR, CDR2 SFDVKD. The DNA for the CDR3 is TGTGCCACCAGTGGCGGGACAGGGAACTATGGCTACACCTTC. Protein sequence: CATSGGTGNYGYTF.

The V and J genes are TRBV3-1 (or the pseudogene TRBV3-2) and TRBJ2-1; the D gene is possibly TRBD2 (5 bases). Germline loops: CDR1 LGHDT, CDR2 YNNKEL (reference sequence). This CDR3 spans 14 amino acids. The V end lost 3 bases, the J end lost 0 bases, and 6 bases lay between the germline ends. This chain's CDR3 is CASSQGSSYNEQFF. The CDR3 DNA is TGTGCCAGCAGCCAGGGGAGCTCCTACAATGAGCAGTTCTTC.

V gene TRBV4-1 combines with J gene TRBJ1-5, with D possibly being TRBD1 (5 bases). In germline, CDR1 is MGHRA, CDR2 YSYEKL. The CDR3 has 15 amino acids. The germline V and J ends were trimmed by 4 bases and 3 bases, with 13 bases remaining between them. The CDR3 protein is CASSPKEGINQPQHF. CDR3 nucleotide sequence: TGCGCCAGCAGCCCTAAGGAGGGGATCAATCAGCCCCAGCATTTT.

The rearrangement joins TRBV11-2 to TRBJ1-1; the D is unclear. The length of the CDR3 is 12 residues. Germline values: CDR1 SGHAT, CDR2 FQNNGV. The V gene lost 0 bases and the J gene lost 6 bases, with 5 bases spanning the gap. CDR3 bases: TGTGCCAGCAGCTTAGATTTCGCTGAAGCTTTCTTT. Its protein product is CASSLDFAEAFF.

The chain uses TRBV2 and TRBJ2-3; 7 bases are a match to TRBD2. J lost 6 bases, V lost 1 base, and 4 bases had no gene match. There are 14 residues in the CDR3. Germline CDR1 and CDR2: SNHLY and FYNNEI. CDR3: CASSEEAGRDTQYF. The CDR3 DNA sequence: TGTGCCAGCAGTGAAGAAGCGGGGAGGGATACGCAGTATTTT.

The gene calls are TRBV10-3 and TRBJ1-2; no reliable D call. V was shortened by 5 bases and J by 8 bases, with 9 bases between the two germline ends. CDR3 size: 11 residues. Germline values: CDR1 ENHRY, CDR2 SYGVKD. The CDR3 DNA sequence: TGTGCCATCAGTCGAGGTCCGGGCTACACCTTC. It yields the protein CAISRGPGYTF.

The genes are TRBV2 and TRBJ1-4; weak D call: TRBD1 (5 bases). V was clipped by 7 bases and J by 5 bases, with 14 bases between them. The CDR3 spans 14 residues. Germline CDR1 SNHLY, CDR2 FYNNEI. This chain's CDR3 is CASTLGTLNEKLFF. CDR3 DNA sequence: TGTGCCAGCACATTGGGGACTTTAAATGAAAAACTGTTTTTT.

The chain links TRBV5-1 to TRBJ1-5; TRBD1 matches at 7 bases. The J segment lost 0 bases and the V segment lost 0 bases, leaving 0 bases of the junction unmatched. This CDR3 has 15 amino acids. Germline CDR1 SGHRS, CDR2 YFSETQ. The DNA for the CDR3 is TGCGCCAGCAGCTTGGGGGACAGTAGCAATCAGCCCCAGCATTTT. Residues: CASSLGDSSNQPQHF.

The chain couples TRBV4-1 to TRBJ1-1; D possibly corresponds to TRBD1 (6 bases). The CDR3 contains 15 residues. The V end lost 3 bases, the J end lost 0 bases, and 11 bases lay between the germline ends. In germline, CDR1 is MGHRA, CDR2 YSYEKL. CDR3 amino acids: CASSHLQGLNTEAFF. The CDR3 coding sequence is TGCGCCAGCAGCCATTTACAGGGATTGAACACTGAAGCTTTCTTT.

The gene calls are TRBV9 and TRBJ2-3; the match to TRBD2 covers 9 bases. This CDR3 spans 15 amino acids. Germline V gene lookup returns CDR1 SGDLS and CDR2 YYNGEE. The trim removed 1 base at V and 0 bases at J, leaving 0 bases unmatched. In DNA, the CDR3 is TGTGCCAGCAGCGTACTAGCGGGGAGCACAGATACGCAGTATTTT. Protein: CASSVLAGSTDTQYF.

V usage is TRBV4-2 and J usage is TRBJ1-2; D possibly corresponds to TRBD1 (6 bases). CDR3 length: 15 residues. With 5 bases removed from V and 6 bases from J, the gap between germline ends came to 19 bases. Germline CDR1 reads LGHNA; CDR2 reads YNFKEQ. The CDR3 coding sequence is TGTGCCAGCAGCGAAAATGCAGGGGTCTTAAATGGCTACACCTTC. Translating it yields CASSENAGVLNGYTF.